This T cell receptor (beta chain) was identified during a study of cytomegalovirus exposure and HLA in healthy donors. Study-level results: Across HLA loci, a later analysis found differing TCR association rates, with DRB1 most and HLA-C fewest. Apparent HLA restriction characterized most CMV-associated TCR beta chains in a later analysis.

Germline CDR1 reads MGHDK; CDR2 reads SYGVNS. V lost 6 bases and J lost 8, with 16 bases in between. The CDR3 is made up of 13 amino acids. About this clone itself: Its antigen is unknown.

The PCR employed 60 Vbeta primers together with 13 Jbeta primers. This table comes from immunoSEQ multiplex PCR, and its TCRdb copy is limited to in-frame clones, with some not included. Its clone listing holds 200,000 or so clones. The clonotype originates from a girl aged 2 to 9 in good health and CMV-seropositive. The sample was PBMCs. The rearrangement links TRBV25-1 to TRBJ1-2, with TRBD1 as a possible D gene (6 bases). In nucleotides, the CDR3 is TGTGCCAGCAGACTACAGGGTTCTAGCGGCTACACCTTC. Translated: CASRLQGSSGYTF.